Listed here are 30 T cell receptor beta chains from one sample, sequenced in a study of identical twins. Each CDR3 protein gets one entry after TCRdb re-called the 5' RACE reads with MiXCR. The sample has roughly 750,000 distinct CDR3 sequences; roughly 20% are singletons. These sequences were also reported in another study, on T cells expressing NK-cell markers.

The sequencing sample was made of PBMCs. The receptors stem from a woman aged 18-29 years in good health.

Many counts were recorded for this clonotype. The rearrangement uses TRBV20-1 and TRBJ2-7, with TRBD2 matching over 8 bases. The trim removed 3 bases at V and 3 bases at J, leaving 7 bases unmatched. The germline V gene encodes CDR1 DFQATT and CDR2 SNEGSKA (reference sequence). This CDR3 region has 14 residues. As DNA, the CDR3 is TGCAGTGCTAGCCCCTCGGGGGGGATCTACGAGCAGTACTTC. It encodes CSASPSGGIYEQYF.

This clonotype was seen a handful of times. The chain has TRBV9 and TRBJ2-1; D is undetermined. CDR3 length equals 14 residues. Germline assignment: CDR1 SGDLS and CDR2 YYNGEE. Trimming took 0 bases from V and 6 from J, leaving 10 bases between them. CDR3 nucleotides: TGTGCCAGCAGCGTAGGCCCAGCTTCCAATGAGCAGTTCTTC. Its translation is CASSVGPASNEQFF.

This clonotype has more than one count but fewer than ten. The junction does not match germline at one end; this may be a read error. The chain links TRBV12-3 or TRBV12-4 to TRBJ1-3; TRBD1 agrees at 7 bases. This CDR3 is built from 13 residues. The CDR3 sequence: CASSTFRGKGPNF. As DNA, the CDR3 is TGTGCCAGCAGTACATTCAGGGGGAAGGGACCTAATTTT.

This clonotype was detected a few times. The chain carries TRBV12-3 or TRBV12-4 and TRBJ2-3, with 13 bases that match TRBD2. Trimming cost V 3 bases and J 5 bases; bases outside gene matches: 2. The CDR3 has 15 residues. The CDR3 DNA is TGTGCCAGCAGTTTGGGACTAGCGGGATTAGATACGCAGTATTTT. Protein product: CASSLGLAGLDTQYF.

CDR3 in DNA: TGCAGTGCTAGAGTCTTCCTAGCGGGAAATGAGCAGTTCTTC. Translation gives CSARVFLAGNEQFF. The chain combines TRBV20-1 with TRBJ2-1, with TRBD2 matching over 9 bases. Germline CDR1 and CDR2: DFQATT and SNEGSKA (reference sequence). After removal of 1 base from V and 7 bases from J, the junction contained 5 bases not matched to a gene. The CDR3 has 14 residues.

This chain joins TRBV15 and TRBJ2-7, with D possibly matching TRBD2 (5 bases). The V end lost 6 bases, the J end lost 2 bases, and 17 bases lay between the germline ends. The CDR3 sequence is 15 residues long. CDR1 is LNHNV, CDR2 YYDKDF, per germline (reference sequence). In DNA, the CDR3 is TGTGCCACCAGAGTTAGGGCGGGTGAAACCTACGAGCAGTACTTC. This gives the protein CATRVRAGETYEQYF.

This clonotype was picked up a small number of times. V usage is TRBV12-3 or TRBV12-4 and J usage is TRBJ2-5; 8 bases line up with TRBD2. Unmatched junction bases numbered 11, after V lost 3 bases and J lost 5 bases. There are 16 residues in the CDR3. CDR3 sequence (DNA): TGTGCCAGCAGTTTGGTACCGGGACTAGTTGGGGAGACCCAGTACTTC. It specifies CASSLVPGLVGETQYF.

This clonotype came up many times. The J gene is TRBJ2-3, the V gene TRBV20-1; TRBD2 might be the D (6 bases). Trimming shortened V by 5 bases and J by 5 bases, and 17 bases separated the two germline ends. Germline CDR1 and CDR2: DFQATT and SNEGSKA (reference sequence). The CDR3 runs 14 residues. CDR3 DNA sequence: TGCAGTGCTTGGGAGGCCCAAGGGGTAGATACGCAGTATTTT. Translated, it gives CSAWEAQGVDTQYF.

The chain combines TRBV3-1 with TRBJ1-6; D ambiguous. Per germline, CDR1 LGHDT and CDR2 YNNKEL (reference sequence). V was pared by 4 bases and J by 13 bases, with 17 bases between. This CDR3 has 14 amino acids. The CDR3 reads CASSPTVDSYPLHF. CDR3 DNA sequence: TGTGCCAGCAGCCCCACCGTGGATTCCTACCCCCTCCACTTT.

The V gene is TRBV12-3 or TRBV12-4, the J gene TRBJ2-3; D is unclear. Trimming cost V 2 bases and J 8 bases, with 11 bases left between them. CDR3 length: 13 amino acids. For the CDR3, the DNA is TGTGCCAGCAGTTTAATTGAGAAGGGTACGCAGTATTTT. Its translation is CASSLIEKGTQYF.

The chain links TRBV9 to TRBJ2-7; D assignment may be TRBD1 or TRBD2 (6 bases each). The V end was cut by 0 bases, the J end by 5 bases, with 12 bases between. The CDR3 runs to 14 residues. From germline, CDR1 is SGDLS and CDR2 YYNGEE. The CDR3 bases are TGTGCCAGCAGCGTAGCTTGGGGGGCCGACGAGCAGTACTTC. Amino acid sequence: CASSVAWGADEQYF.

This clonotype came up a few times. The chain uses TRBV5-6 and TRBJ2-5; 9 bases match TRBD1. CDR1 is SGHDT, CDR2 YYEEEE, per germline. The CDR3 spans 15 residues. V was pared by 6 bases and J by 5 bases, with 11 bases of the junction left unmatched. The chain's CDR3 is CASTNSGQGGETQYF. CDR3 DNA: TGTGCCAGCACAAATTCGGGACAGGGAGGGGAGACCCAGTACTTC.

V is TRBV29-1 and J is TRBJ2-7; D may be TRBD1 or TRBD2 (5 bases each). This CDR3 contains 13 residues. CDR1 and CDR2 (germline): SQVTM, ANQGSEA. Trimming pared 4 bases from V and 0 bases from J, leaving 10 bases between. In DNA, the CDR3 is TGCAGCGTTGCTGGGGGAACCTCCTACGAGCAGTACTTC. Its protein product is CSVAGGTSYEQYF.

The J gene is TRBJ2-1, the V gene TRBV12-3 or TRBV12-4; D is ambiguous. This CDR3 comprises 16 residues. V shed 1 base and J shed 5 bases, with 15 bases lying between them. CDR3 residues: CASSLGIGITDNEQFF. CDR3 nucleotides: TGTGCCAGCAGTTTAGGTATCGGTATTACCGACAATGAGCAGTTCTTC.

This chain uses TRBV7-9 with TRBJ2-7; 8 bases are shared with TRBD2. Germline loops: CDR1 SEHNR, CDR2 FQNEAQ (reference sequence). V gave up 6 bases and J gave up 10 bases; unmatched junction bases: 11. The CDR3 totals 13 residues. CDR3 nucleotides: TGTGCCAGCAGACTAAGCGGGAGCGATTATCAGTACTTC. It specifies CASRLSGSDYQYF.

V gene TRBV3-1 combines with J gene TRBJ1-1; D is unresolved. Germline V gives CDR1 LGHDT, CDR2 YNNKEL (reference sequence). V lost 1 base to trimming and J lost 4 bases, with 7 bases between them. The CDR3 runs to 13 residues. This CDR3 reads CASSQVLRTEAFF. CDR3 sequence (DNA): TGTGCCAGCAGCCAAGTTCTACGCACTGAAGCTTTCTTT.

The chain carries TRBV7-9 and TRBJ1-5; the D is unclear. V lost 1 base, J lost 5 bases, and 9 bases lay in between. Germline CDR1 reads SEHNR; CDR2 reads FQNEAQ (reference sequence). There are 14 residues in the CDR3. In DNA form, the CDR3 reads TGTGCCAGCAGCTTAGGGCGGGGAGATCAGCCCCAGCATTTT. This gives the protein CASSLGRGDQPQHF.

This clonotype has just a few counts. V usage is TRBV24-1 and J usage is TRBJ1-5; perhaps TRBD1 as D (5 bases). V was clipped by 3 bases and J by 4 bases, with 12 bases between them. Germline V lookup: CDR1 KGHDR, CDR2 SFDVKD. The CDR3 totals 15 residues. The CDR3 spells CATSDRGSDNQPQHF. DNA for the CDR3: TGTGCCACCAGTGATCGGGGGTCAGATAATCAGCCCCAGCATTTT.

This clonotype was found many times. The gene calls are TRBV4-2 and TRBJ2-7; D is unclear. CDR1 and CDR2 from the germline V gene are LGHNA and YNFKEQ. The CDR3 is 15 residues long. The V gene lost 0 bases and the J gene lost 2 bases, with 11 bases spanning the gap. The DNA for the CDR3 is TGTGCCAGCAGCCAAGATTTGGCAGCTGCCTACGAGCAGTACTTC. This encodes CASSQDLAAAYEQYF.

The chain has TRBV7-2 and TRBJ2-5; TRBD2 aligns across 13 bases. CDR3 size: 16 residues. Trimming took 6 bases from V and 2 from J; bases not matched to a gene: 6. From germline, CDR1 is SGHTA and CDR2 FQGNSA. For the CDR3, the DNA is TGTGCCAGCAGTCTCCGACTAGCGGGAGGACAAGAGACCCAGTACTTC. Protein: CASSLRLAGGQETQYF.

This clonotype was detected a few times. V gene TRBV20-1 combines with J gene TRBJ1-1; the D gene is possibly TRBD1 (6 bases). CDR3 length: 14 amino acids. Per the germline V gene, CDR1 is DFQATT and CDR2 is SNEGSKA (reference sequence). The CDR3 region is CRETGTPMNTEAFF. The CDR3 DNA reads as TGCAGGGAAACAGGGACCCCTATGAACACTGAAGCTTTCTTT.

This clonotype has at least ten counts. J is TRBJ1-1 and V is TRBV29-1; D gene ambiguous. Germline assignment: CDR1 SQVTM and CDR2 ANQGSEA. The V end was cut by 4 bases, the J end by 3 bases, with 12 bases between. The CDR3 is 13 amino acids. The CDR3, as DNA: TGCAGCGTTGGGCCGTTGGCGTACACTGAAGCTTTCTTT. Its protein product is CSVGPLAYTEAFF.

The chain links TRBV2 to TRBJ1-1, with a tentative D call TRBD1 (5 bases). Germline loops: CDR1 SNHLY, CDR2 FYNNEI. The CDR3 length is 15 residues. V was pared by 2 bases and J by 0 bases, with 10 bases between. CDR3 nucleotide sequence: TGTGCCAGCAGTGAAATTGGGGGATTGAACACTGAAGCTTTCTTT. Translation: CASSEIGGLNTEAFF.

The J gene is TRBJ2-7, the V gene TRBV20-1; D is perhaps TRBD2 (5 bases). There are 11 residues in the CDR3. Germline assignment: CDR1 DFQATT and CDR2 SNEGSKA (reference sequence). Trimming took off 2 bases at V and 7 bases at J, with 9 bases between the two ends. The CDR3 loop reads CSARLAGEQYF. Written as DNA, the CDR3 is TGCAGTGCTAGACTAGCTGGAGAGCAGTACTTC.

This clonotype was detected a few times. CDR3 sequence: CASSSGQKAFF. In DNA form, the CDR3 reads TGTGCCAGCAGCTCTGGACAAAAAGCTTTCTTT. V and J are TRBV27 and TRBJ1-1; TRBD1 is a possible D gene (5 bases). The CDR3 consists of 11 residues. V lost 6 bases and J lost 9, with 11 bases in between. The germline V gene encodes CDR1 MNHEY and CDR2 SMNVEV (reference sequence).

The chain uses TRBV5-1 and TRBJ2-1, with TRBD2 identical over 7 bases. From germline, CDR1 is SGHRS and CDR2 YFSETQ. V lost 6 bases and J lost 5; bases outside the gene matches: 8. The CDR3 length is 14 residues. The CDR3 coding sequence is TGCGCCAGCAATATCGAAGGGAGGGACAATGAGCAGTTCTTC. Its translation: CASNIEGRDNEQFF. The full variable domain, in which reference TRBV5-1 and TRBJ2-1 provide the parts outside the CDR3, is KAGVTQTPRYLIKTRGQQVTLSCSPISGHRSVSWYQQTPGQGLQFLFEYFSETQRNKGNFPGRFSGRQFSNSRSEMNVSTLELGDSALYLCASNIEGRDNEQFFGPGTRLTVL.

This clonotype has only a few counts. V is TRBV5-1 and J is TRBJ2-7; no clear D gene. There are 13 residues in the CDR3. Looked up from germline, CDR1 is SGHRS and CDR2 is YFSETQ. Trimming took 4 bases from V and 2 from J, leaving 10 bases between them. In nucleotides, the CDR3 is TGCGCCAGCAGCGCCGACGGAACCTACGAGCAGTACTTC. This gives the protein CASSADGTYEQYF.

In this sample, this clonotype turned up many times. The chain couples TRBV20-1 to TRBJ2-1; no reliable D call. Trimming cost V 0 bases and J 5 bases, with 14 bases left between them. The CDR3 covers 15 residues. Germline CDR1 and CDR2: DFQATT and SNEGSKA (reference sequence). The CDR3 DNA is TGCAGTGCTAGAGACGAGGTTAGGAAGAACAATGAGCAGTTCTTC. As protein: CSARDEVRKNNEQFF.

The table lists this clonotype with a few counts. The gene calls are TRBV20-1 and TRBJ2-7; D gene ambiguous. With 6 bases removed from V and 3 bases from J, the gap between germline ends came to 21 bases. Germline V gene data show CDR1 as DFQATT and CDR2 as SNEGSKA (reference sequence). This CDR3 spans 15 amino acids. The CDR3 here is CSATPESRGRYEQYF. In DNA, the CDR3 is TGCAGTGCCACCCCAGAGTCTAGAGGCCGCTACGAGCAGTACTTC.

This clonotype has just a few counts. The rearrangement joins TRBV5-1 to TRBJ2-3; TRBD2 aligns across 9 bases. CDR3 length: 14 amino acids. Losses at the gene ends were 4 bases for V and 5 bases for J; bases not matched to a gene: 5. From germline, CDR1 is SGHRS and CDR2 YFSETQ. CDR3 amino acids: CASSPIAGEDTQYF. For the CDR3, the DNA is TGCGCCAGCAGCCCCATAGCGGGGGAAGATACGCAGTATTTT.